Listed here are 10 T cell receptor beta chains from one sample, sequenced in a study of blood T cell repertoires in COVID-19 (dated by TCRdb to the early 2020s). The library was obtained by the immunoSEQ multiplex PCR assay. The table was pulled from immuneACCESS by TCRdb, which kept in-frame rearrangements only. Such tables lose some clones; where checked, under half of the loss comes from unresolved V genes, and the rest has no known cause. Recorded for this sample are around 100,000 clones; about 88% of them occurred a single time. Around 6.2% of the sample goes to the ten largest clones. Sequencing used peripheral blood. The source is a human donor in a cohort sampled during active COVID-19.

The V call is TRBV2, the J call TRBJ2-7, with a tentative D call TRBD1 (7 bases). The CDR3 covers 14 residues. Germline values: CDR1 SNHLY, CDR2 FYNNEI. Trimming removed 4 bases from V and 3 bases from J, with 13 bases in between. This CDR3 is CASSGGTALYEQYF. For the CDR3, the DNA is TGTGCCAGCAGTGGCGGGACAGCTCTCTACGAGCAGTACTTC.

CDR3 DNA sequence: TGTGCCACCAGTGCGGAAAACCAAACTACATTTAGTGAGCAGTTCTTC. Its protein is CATSAENQTTFSEQFF. This rearrangement joins TRBV24-1 to TRBJ2-1; no clear D gene. The CDR3 runs 16 residues. V lost 5 bases, J lost 9 bases, and 22 bases lay in between. Germline CDR1 and CDR2: KGHDR and SFDVKD.

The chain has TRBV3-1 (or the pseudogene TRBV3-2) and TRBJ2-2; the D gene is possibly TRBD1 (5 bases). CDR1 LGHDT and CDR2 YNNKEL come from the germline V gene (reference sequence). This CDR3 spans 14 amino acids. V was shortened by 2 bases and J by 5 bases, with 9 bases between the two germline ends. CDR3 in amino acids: CASSQTRETGELFF. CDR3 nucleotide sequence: TGTGCCAGCAGCCAAACCAGGGAAACCGGGGAGCTGTTTTTT.

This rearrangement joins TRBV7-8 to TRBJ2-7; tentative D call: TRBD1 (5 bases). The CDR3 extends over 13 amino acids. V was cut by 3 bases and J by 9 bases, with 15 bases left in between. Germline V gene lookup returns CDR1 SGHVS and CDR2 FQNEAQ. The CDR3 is CASSFQQDARQYF. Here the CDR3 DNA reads TGTGCCAGCAGCTTCCAACAGGACGCAAGGCAGTACTTC.

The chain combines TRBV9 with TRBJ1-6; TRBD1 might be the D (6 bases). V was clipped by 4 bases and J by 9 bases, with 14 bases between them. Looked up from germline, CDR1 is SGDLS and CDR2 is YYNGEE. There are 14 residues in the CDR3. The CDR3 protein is CASSPGDRISPLHF. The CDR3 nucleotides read TGTGCCAGCAGCCCAGGGGACCGAATTTCACCCCTCCACTTT.

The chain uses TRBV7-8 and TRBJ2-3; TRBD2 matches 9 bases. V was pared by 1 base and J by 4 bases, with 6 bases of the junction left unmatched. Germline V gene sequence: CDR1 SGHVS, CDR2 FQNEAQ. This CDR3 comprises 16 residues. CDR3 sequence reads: CASSLVGGGASDTQYF. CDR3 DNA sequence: TGTGCCAGCAGCTTAGTTGGCGGGGGGGCTTCAGATACGCAGTATTTT. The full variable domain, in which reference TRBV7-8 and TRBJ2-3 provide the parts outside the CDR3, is GAGVSQSPRYKVAKRGQDVALRCDPISGHVSLFWYQQALGQGPEFLTYFQNEAQLDKSGLPSDRFFAERPEGSVSTLKIQRTQQEDSAVYLCASSLVGGGASDTQYFGPGTRLTVL.

CDR3 coding DNA: TGTGCCAGCAGCTTAACTAGCGGGAGTAGCTATGAGCAGTTCTTC. Translation: CASSLTSGSSYEQFF. This chain uses TRBV3-1 (or the pseudogene TRBV3-2) with TRBJ2-1; TRBD2 matches at 11 bases. Germline CDR1 LGHDT, CDR2 YNNKEL (reference sequence). The CDR3 covers 15 residues. With 5 bases clipped from V and 8 bases from J, the junction kept 8 bases outside the gene matches.

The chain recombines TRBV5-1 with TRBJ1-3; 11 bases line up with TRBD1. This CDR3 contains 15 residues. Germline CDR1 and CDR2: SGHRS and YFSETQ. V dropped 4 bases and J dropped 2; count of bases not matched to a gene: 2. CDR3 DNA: TGCGCCAGCAGCGGACAGGGGGCTACTGGAAACACCATATATTTT. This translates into CASSGQGATGNTIYF.

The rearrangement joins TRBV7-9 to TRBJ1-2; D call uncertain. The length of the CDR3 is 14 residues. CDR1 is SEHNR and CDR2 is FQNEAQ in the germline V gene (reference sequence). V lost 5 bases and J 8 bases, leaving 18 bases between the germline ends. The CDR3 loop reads CASSDAWAKQGYTF. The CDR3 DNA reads TGTGCCAGCAGCGACGCTTGGGCAAAGCAGGGCTACACCTTC.

CDR3 DNA sequence: TGTGCTAGTGGTTTCAGCGACCCGCCGGCGCAGTATTTT. Its protein product is CASGFSDPPAQYF. This sequence joins TRBV12-5 and TRBJ2-3; D gene ambiguous. Germline loops: CDR1 LGHNT, CDR2 FRNRAP. The CDR3 covers 13 residues. The V and J ends lost 3 bases and 10 bases respectively, with 14 bases between them.